The entry below describes one TCR beta chain. The data are from a study of T cell responses to AZD1222 COVID-19 vaccine. V was trimmed by 5 bases and J by 0 bases, leaving 11 bases between them. The CDR3 loop spans 15 amino acids. Per germline, CDR1 LNHDA and CDR2 SQIVND (reference sequence). The repertoire was sequenced with immunoSEQ multiplex PCR; TCRdb's copy has only in-frame clones and lacks some. The sample lists 80,000 to 95,000 clones, approximately 90% occurring once. The source material was peripheral blood, sampled on day 0 of AZD1222 vaccination. The chain is built from TRBV19 and TRBJ1-5; TRBD1 is a possible D gene (5 bases). The receptor was isolated from an adult in good health. The CDR3 here is CASSRWGTSNQPQHF. The CDR3, as DNA: TGTGCCAGTAGTCGTTGGGGGACTAGCAATCAGCCCCAGCATTTT.